A single sample gave rise to the 21 T cell receptor beta chains below, sequenced in a study of T cell responses to AZD1222 COVID-19 vaccine. Generated by immunoSEQ multiplex PCR, the TCRdb table keeps only in-frame clones and is missing some. The sample lists roughly 100,000 clones, about 90% occurring once. The specimen comprised peripheral blood, sampled on day 0 of AZD1222 vaccination. These receptor sequences come from an adult in good health.

The CDR3 sequence: CASTEGPSETQYF. The CDR3 bases are TGCGCCAGCACAGAGGGGCCCTCGGAGACCCAGTACTTC. This chain connects TRBV5-1 to TRBJ2-5; the D gene could be TRBD1 or TRBD2 (5 bases each). The V end lost 6 bases, the J end lost 5 bases, and 14 bases lay between the germline ends. Germline values: CDR1 SGHRS, CDR2 YFSETQ. This CDR3 comprises 13 residues.

The rearrangement links TRBV21-1 to TRBJ1-5. TRBV21-1 is tagged as a pseudogene. The CDR3 covers 13 residues. CDR3 DNA: TGTGCCAGCAGTGCCAGCCGGGATCAGCCCCAGCATTTT. Translating gives CASSASRDQPQHF.

This chain connects TRBV28 to TRBJ2-4, with 7 nucleotides matching TRBD1. CDR3 size: 15 residues. V shed 6 bases, J shed 7 bases, and the junction held 12 bases outside the gene matches. The germline CDR1 and CDR2 sequences are MDHEN and SYDVKM. The CDR3 loop is CASSFNTGDANIQYF. The CDR3 DNA reads as TGTGCCAGCAGCTTCAACACAGGGGACGCGAACATTCAGTACTTC.

Only one count was recorded for this clone. The chain is built from TRBV7-8 and TRBJ2-2, with 7 positions matching TRBD1. CDR1 is SGHVS and CDR2 is FQNEAQ in the germline V gene. The CDR3 contains 17 residues. V shed 5 bases, J shed 0 bases, and the junction held 9 bases outside the gene matches. The DNA of the CDR3 is TGTGCCAGCAGCAGAAGACGGACAGGAGCGAACACCGGGGAGCTGTTTTTT. This codes for CASSRRRTGANTGELFF.

The V and J genes are TRBV19 and TRBJ2-1; D gene unclear. The ends were cut back, 0 bases at V and 6 bases at J, with 9 bases in the middle. The CDR3 spans 14 residues. Germline lookup yields CDR1 LNHDA and CDR2 SQIVND (reference sequence). CDR3 nucleotides: TGTGCCAGTAGTATAGATCGGGTAACCAATGAGCAGTTCTTC. Residues: CASSIDRVTNEQFF.

The chain links TRBV9 to TRBJ1-5, with TRBD1 matching 11 bases. V dropped 5 bases and J dropped 1; count of bases not matched to a gene: 2. Germline CDR1 is SGDLS and CDR2 is YYNGEE. The CDR3 sequence is 15 residues long. The CDR3 DNA is TGTGCCAGCAGTGGGACAGGGGGGAGCAATCAGCCCCAGCATTTT. Translated: CASSGTGGSNQPQHF.

The V and J genes are TRBV30 and TRBJ2-1; 10 bases are shared with TRBD2. V was clipped by 0 bases and J by 6 bases; unmatched bases: 5. From germline, CDR1 is GTSNPN and CDR2 SVGIG (reference sequence). The CDR3 is 15 amino acids. This chain's CDR3 is CAWSVGLAGVNEQFF. The CDR3 DNA is TGTGCCTGGAGTGTGGGTCTAGCGGGGGTCAATGAGCAGTTCTTC. The full variable domain, its missing parts supplied by reference TRBV30 and TRBJ2-1, is SQTIHQWPATLVQPVGSPLSLECTVEGTSNPNLYWYRQAAGRGLQLLFYSVGIGQISSEVPQNLSASRPQDRQFILSSKKLLLSDSGFYLCAWSVGLAGVNEQFFGPGTRLTVL.

CDR3 DNA: TGTGCCAGCAGCCCTATAGGGGGTAGCACAGATACGCAGTATTTT. Its translation: CASSPIGGSTDTQYF. The chain couples TRBV11-2 to TRBJ2-3, with a tentative D call TRBD1 (6 bases). CDR3 length equals 15 residues. Germline loops: CDR1 SGHAT, CDR2 FQNNGV. V was pared by 5 bases and J by 0 bases, with 12 bases between.

V usage is TRBV27 and J usage is TRBJ1-2; 9 nucleotides agree with TRBD1. CDR3 length: 14 amino acids. Germline trimming cut 5 bases from V and 10 bases from J; bases unmatched to any gene: 11. CDR1 and CDR2 from the germline V gene are MNHEY and SMNVEV (reference sequence). The CDR3 is CASSAQGAISPYTF. The CDR3 DNA sequence: TGTGCCAGCAGTGCACAGGGGGCGATTAGTCCCTACACCTTC.

In its sample, this clone was seen once. The genes are TRBV4-1 and TRBJ2-5; D remains unclear. There are 14 residues in the CDR3. V lost 1 base and J 5 bases, leaving 11 bases between the germline ends. Germline V gene sequence: CDR1 MGHRA, CDR2 YSYEKL. For the CDR3, the DNA is TGCGCCAGCAGCCAAGCCGGGTCGTTGGAGACCCAGTACTTC. It yields the protein CASSQAGSLETQYF.

The chain uses TRBV23-1 and TRBJ1-4; D unclear. TRBV23-1 is classed as an ORF, of uncertain function. Trimming cost V 8 bases and J 17 bases, with 9 bases left between them. The CDR3 runs 8 residues. DNA of the CDR3: TGCGCCAGCCCCTCCGTATTTTTT. Translation: CASPSVFF.

The chain links TRBV25-1 to TRBJ2-5, with 8 bases that match TRBD2. The germline CDR1 and CDR2 sequences are MGHDK and SYGVNS. This CDR3 spans 16 amino acids. The trim removed 1 base at V and 4 bases at J, leaving 8 bases unmatched. Here the CDR3 DNA reads TGTGCCAGCAGTGAATGGGGCGGGGGGCAGGGAGAGACCCAGTACTTC. This gives the protein CASSEWGGGQGETQYF.

This clone has a single count. This chain uses TRBV27 with TRBJ2-5, with D possibly TRBD1 on 6 matching bases. The V gene's germline CDR1 is MNHEY and CDR2 SMNVEV (reference sequence). The CDR3 runs 13 residues. Trimming stripped 6 bases from V and 5 bases from J, with 13 bases between. Here the CDR3 DNA reads TGTGCCAGCAGGAAACAGGGTTACGAGACCCAGTACTTC. Translated, it gives CASRKQGYETQYF.

The chain is built from TRBV4-1 and TRBJ1-5, with 7 bases aligning to TRBD1. The V and J ends lost 4 bases and 6 bases, in that order; junction bases with no gene match: 3. The CDR3 contains 13 residues. Germline V CDR1 and CDR2: MGHRA, YSYEKL. The CDR3 here is CASSRDRVQPQHF. As DNA, the CDR3 is TGCGCCAGCAGCCGAGACAGGGTTCAGCCCCAGCATTTT.

This chain uses TRBV19 with TRBJ2-6; D unclear. The CDR3 has 16 amino acids. V lost 4 bases and J 1 base, leaving 11 bases between the germline ends. In germline, CDR1 is LNHDA, CDR2 SQIVND (reference sequence). CDR3 region: CASSSQHLSGANVLTF. The CDR3 DNA sequence: TGTGCCAGTAGTAGCCAACATCTTTCTGGGGCCAACGTCCTGACTTTC.

The DNA for the CDR3 is TGTGCCAGCAGTTTACCCCCGGGACAGGGGGCCTACGAGCAGTACTTC. Protein sequence: CASSLPPGQGAYEQYF. This chain uses TRBV27 with TRBJ2-7; 11 bases fit TRBD1. The V gene end was trimmed by 2 bases and the J gene end by 2 bases; junction bases not matched to a gene: 5. CDR1 and CDR2 from the germline V gene are MNHEY and SMNVEV (reference sequence). The CDR3 consists of 16 residues.

The chain has TRBV18 and TRBJ1-5; no reliable D call. The CDR3 runs to 15 residues. Trimming removed 1 base at V and 7 bases at J, with 14 bases between. Per the germline V gene, CDR1 is KGHSH and CDR2 is LQKENI. The CDR3 sequence: CASSPRGNFFQPQHF. In nucleotides, the CDR3 is TGTGCCAGCTCACCACGAGGGAACTTTTTCCAGCCCCAGCATTTT.

The rearrangement links TRBV4-1 to TRBJ1-1; D is undetermined. Trimming removed 0 bases from V and 8 bases from J, with 19 bases in between. The CDR3 runs to 16 residues. The germline V gene encodes CDR1 MGHRA and CDR2 YSYEKL. The CDR3 loop reads CASSQEVGLPPPEAFF. CDR3 nucleotides: TGCGCCAGCAGCCAAGAAGTCGGGTTGCCACCTCCCGAAGCTTTCTTT.

V gene TRBV7-3 combines with J gene TRBJ2-2; D is undetermined. Germline CDR1 and CDR2: SGHTA and FQGTGA. The CDR3 has 16 residues. The V and J ends lost 6 bases and 0 bases respectively, with 14 bases between them. The CDR3 coding sequence is TGTGCCAGCAGTTTGGCGGCACCGGCGAACACCGGGGAGCTGTTTTTT. Its protein product is CASSLAAPANTGELFF.

The rearrangement links TRBV7-6 to TRBJ2-1; 7 nucleotides align to TRBD1. Per germline, CDR1 SGHVS and CDR2 FNYEAQ. After removal of 3 bases from V and 2 bases from J, the junction contained 4 bases not matched to a gene. This CDR3 comprises 15 residues. CDR3 nucleotides: TGTGCCAGCAGCTTCGGGACAGAACCCTACAATGAGCAGTTCTTC. Its protein product is CASSFGTEPYNEQFF.

The V call is TRBV13, the J call TRBJ2-1; D is unclear. The CDR3 runs to 11 residues. Germline V CDR1 and CDR2: PRHDT, FYEKMQ (reference sequence). V dropped 1 base and J dropped 8 bases, with 3 bases sitting between them. For the CDR3, the DNA is TGTGCCAGCAGCTTAGCAGATGAGCAGTTCTTC. The encoded protein is CASSLADEQFF.